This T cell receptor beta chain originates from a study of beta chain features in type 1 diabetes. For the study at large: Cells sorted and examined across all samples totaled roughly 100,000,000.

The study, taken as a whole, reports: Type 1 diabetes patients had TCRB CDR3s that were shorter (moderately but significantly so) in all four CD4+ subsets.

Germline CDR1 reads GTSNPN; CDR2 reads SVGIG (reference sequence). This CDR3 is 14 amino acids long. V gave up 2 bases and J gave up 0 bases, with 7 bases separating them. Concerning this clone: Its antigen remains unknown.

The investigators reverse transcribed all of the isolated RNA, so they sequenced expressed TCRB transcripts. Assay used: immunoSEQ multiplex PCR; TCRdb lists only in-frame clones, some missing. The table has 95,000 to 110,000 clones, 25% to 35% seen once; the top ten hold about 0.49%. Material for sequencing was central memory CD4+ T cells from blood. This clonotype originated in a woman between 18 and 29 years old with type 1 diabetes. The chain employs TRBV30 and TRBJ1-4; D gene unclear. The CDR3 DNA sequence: TGTGCCTGGAGTTTTGGCCCAACTAATGAAAAACTGTTTTTT. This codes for CAWSFGPTNEKLFF.